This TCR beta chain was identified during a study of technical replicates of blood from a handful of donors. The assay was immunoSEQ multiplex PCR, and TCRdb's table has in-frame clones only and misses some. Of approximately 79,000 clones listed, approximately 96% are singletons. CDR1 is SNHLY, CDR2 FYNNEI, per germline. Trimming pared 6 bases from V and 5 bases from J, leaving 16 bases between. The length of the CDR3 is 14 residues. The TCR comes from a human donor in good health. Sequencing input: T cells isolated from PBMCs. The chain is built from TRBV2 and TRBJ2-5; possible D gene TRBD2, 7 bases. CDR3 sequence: CASSSWGGGETQYF. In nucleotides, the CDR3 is TGTGCCAGCAGCTCTTGGGGGGGCGGGGAGACCCAGTACTTC.